The TCR beta chain under discussion was sequenced for a study of T cell clonotyping in hematopoietic cell transplantation. Data came from immunoSEQ multiplex PCR; TCRdb stores just in-frame clones and leaves some out. Here the sample spans several thousand clones, more than 25% being singletons. This clone was observed a few times. The CDR3 extends over 19 amino acids. CDR1 is LGHNA, CDR2 YSLEER, per germline. With V trimmed by 1 base and J by 0 bases, 12 bases remained unmatched. The specimen comprised peripheral blood mononuclear cells, sampled 180 days after allogeneic stem cell transplant. This chain connects TRBV4-3 to TRBJ2-3, with 8 bases aligning to TRBD2. The receptor comes from a male patient between 40 and 49 years old who had an allogeneic stem cell transplant from an unrelated donor, so the T cells may come from the graft donor. Some clones in this sample may be carry-over from other donors' samples. The CDR3 region has the DNA TGCGCCAGCAGCCAAGCGGGGGGGGACACGACACCTAGCACAGATACGCAGTATTTT. Protein: CASSQAGGDTTPSTDTQYF.